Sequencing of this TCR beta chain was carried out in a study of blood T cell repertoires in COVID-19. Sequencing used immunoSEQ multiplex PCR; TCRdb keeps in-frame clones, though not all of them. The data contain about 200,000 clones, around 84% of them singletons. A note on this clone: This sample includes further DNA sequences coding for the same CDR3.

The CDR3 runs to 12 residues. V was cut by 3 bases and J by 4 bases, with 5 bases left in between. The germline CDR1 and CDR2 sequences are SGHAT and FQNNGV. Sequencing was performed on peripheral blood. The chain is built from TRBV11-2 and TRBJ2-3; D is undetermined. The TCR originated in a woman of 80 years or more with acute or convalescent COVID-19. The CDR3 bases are TGTGCCAGCAGCTTTAGTCCAGATACGCAGTATTTT. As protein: CASSFSPDTQYF.